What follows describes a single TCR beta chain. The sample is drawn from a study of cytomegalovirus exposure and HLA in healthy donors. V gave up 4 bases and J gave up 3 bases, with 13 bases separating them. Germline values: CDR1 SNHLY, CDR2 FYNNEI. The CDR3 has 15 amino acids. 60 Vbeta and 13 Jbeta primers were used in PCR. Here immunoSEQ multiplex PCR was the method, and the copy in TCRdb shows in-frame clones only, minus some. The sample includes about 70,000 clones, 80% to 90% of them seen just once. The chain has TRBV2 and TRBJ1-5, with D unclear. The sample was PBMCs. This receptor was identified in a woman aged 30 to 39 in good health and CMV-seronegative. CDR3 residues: CASSVFEPINQPQHF. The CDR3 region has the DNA TGTGCCAGCAGTGTTTTCGAACCTATCAATCAGCCCCAGCATTTT.